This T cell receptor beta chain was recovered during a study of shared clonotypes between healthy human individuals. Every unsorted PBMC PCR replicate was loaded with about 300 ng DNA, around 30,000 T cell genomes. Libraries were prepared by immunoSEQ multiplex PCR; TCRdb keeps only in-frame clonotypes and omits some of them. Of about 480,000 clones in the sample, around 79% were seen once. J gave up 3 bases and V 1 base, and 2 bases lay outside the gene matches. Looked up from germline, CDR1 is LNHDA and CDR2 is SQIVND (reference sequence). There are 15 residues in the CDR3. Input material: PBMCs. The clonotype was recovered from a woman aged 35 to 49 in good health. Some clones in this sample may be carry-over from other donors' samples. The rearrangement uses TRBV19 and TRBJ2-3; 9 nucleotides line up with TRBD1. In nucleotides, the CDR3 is TGTGCCAGTAGTATAGCCGGGACAGGGACAGATACGCAGTATTTT. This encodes CASSIAGTGTDTQYF.